This T cell receptor beta chain was sequenced during a study of cytomegalovirus exposure and HLA in healthy donors. Notes on the study in general: Listed as cytomegalovirus-associated were 150 to 200 TCR beta chains. An assumption of roughly uniform sequencing depth across donors underlay the presence/absence analyses. The likely explanation for a cluster of highly shared sequence variants was sequencing artifact. The study carried out a later analysis of TCR beta sequences. It associated roughly 17,000 of them with specific HLA alleles at a false discovery rate of 0.05.

Note on this clone: Its antigen is unidentified.

The PCR ran on 60 Vbeta and 13 Jbeta primers. Sequencing was performed with immunoSEQ multiplex PCR; in TCRdb, only in-frame clones are kept and a portion is missing. Of more than 110,000 clones in the sample, around 85% were seen once. This CDR3 spans 12 amino acids. Trimming took off 5 bases at V and 5 bases at J, with 9 bases between the two ends. Germline CDR1 is MNHEY and CDR2 is SMNVEV (reference sequence). The receptor's source is a woman between 45 and 60 years old in good health and CMV-seropositive. Sequencing used PBMCs. The chain recombines TRBV27 with TRBJ1-1; the D is unclear. CDR3 region: CASSRDRTEAFF. As DNA, the CDR3 is TGTGCCAGCAGTCGTGATCGGACTGAAGCTTTCTTT.